This passage covers 29 T cell receptor beta chains from one sample sequenced in a study of blood T cell repertoires in COVID-19. Profiled with immunoSEQ multiplex PCR; TCRdb holds only in-frame clones, not every one. This sample has some 100,000 clones, with 88% found just once. Sequenced sample: peripheral blood. The receptor source for this set is an elderly woman with active COVID-19.

The chain couples TRBV7-2 to TRBJ2-7; 8 nucleotides line up with TRBD2. Trimming removed 1 base from V and 5 bases from J; junction bases left unmatched: 13. Germline CDR1 SGHTA, CDR2 FQGNSA. The CDR3 has 17 amino acids. CDR3 in amino acids: CASSLVLLGGRSDEQYF. The CDR3 coding sequence is TGTGCCAGCAGCTTAGTTCTCCTCGGCGGGAGGTCCGACGAGCAGTACTTC.

The gene calls are TRBV5-6 and TRBJ2-7; TRBD1 aligns across 7 bases. The J segment lost 4 bases and the V segment lost 0 bases, leaving 7 bases of the junction unmatched. This CDR3 contains 15 residues. In germline, CDR1 is SGHDT, CDR2 YYEEEE. In DNA form, the CDR3 reads TGTGCCAGCAGCTTGGCCAGGGGGAGTAGGTACGAGCAGTACTTC. It codes for CASSLARGSRYEQYF.

The V call is TRBV5-1, the J call TRBJ2-7; 11 nucleotides align to TRBD1. The CDR3 length is 15 residues. CDR1 SGHRS and CDR2 YFSETQ come from the germline V gene. Losses at the gene ends were 6 bases for V and 5 bases for J; bases not matched to a gene: 10. CDR3 sequence reads: CASTLNGQGAHEQYF. CDR3 nucleotides: TGCGCCAGCACCCTGAACGGACAGGGGGCCCACGAGCAGTACTTC.

The rearrangement joins TRBV7-3 to TRBJ1-3; D remains unclear. Germline V CDR1 and CDR2: SGHTA, FQGTGA. CDR3 length equals 13 residues. Trimming stripped 11 bases from V and 0 bases from J, with 11 bases between. CDR3 sequence: CAHTHSSGNTIYF. The DNA of the CDR3 is TGTGCCCATACGCATAGCTCTGGAAACACCATATATTTT.

This chain joins TRBV7-2 and TRBJ2-2; 11 bases align to TRBD2. Trimming took 3 bases from V and 6 from J; bases not matched to a gene: 6. Germline values: CDR1 SGHTA, CDR2 FQGNSA. This CDR3 spans 16 amino acids. The CDR3 sequence: CASSFQLAGAAGELFF. CDR3 nucleotide sequence: TGTGCCAGCAGCTTCCAACTAGCGGGAGCGGCCGGGGAGCTGTTTTTT.

The gene calls are TRBV7-6 and TRBJ1-1; possibly TRBD1 for D (5 bases). V lost 7 bases and J 1 base, leaving 16 bases between the germline ends. The CDR3 contains 15 residues. Germline V gene sequence: CDR1 SGHVS, CDR2 FNYEAQ. The CDR3 region is CASTPVGGRNTEAFF. CDR3 DNA sequence: TGTGCCAGCACCCCCGTGGGGGGACGGAACACTGAAGCTTTCTTT.

The chain is built from TRBV4-2 and TRBJ2-5; 9 nucleotides match TRBD2. The CDR3 loop spans 15 amino acids. Germline trimming cut 0 bases from V and 5 bases from J; bases unmatched to any gene: 4. Germline CDR1 and CDR2: LGHNA and YNFKEQ. In DNA form, the CDR3 reads TGTGCCAGCAGCCAAGATTCTAGCGGGATCGAGACCCAGTACTTC. Encoded protein: CASSQDSSGIETQYF.

The chain employs TRBV7-2 and TRBJ2-1; D is possibly TRBD1 (6 bases). This CDR3 spans 16 amino acids. Germline CDR1 SGHTA, CDR2 FQGNSA. Trimming cost V 3 bases and J 7 bases, with 19 bases left between them. The chain's CDR3 is CASSFETGWGENEQFF. The DNA of the CDR3 is TGTGCCAGCAGCTTCGAAACAGGGTGGGGAGAGAATGAGCAGTTCTTC.

The CDR3 nucleotides read TGTGCCACAGGCGCTAGCGGGAGTTTCGAGCAGTACTTC. It specifies CATGASGSFEQYF. The J gene is TRBJ2-7, the V gene TRBV7-3, with TRBD2 identical over 10 bases. The CDR3 consists of 13 residues. Germline loops: CDR1 SGHTA, CDR2 FQGTGA. V was clipped by 10 bases and J by 6 bases; unmatched bases: 9.

V is TRBV2 and J is TRBJ2-3, with 9 bases fitting TRBD1. From germline, CDR1 is SNHLY and CDR2 FYNNEI. This CDR3 is built from 15 residues. Unmatched junction bases numbered 8, after V lost 5 bases and J lost 5 bases. The CDR3 region is CASSIRDREVDTQYF. The CDR3, as DNA: TGTGCCAGCAGTATCCGGGACAGGGAGGTAGATACGCAGTATTTT.

This clone was counted a single time. This chain connects TRBV24-1 to TRBJ2-2; 8 nucleotides match TRBD1. The trim removed 4 bases at V and 1 base at J, leaving 1 base unmatched. Germline values: CDR1 KGHDR, CDR2 SFDVKD. The CDR3 spans 15 residues. The CDR3 region has the DNA TGTGCCACCAGTGACGGACAGGGGAACACCGGGGAGCTGTTTTTT. Translation: CATSDGQGNTGELFF.

This sequence joins TRBV5-1 and TRBJ2-6, with D unclear. Per the germline V gene, CDR1 is SGHRS and CDR2 is YFSETQ. This CDR3 spans 16 amino acids. V was cut by 4 bases and J by 2 bases, with 13 bases left in between. This chain's CDR3 is CASSHARGTGANVLTF. CDR3 coding DNA: TGCGCCAGCAGCCACGCCAGAGGAACTGGGGCCAACGTCCTGACTTTC.

The chain couples TRBV6-5 to TRBJ1-2; 8 bases fit TRBD1. The CDR3 has 13 amino acids. V shed 2 bases and J 8 bases; nucleotides not matched to a gene: 4. From germline, CDR1 is MNHEY and CDR2 SVGAGI. Here the CDR3 reads CASSYETGVGYTF. The CDR3 coding sequence is TGTGCCAGCAGTTACGAGACAGGGGTGGGCTACACCTTC.

The V and J genes are TRBV4-2 and TRBJ2-5; TRBD1 aligns across 7 bases. This CDR3 contains 15 residues. Germline V gives CDR1 LGHNA, CDR2 YNFKEQ. With V trimmed by 5 bases and J by 3 bases, 9 bases remained unmatched. CDR3: CASSAQDRSEETQYF. The CDR3 nucleotides read TGTGCCAGCAGCGCCCAGGACAGGTCGGAAGAGACCCAGTACTTC.

The chain is built from TRBV2 and TRBJ2-3, with 12 bases lining up with TRBD2. CDR1 is SNHLY, CDR2 FYNNEI, per germline. The CDR3 covers 16 residues. J gave up 5 bases and V 4 bases, and 7 bases lay outside the gene matches. The CDR3 nucleotides are TGTGCCAGCAGTGTCCGGACTAGCGGGAACAGAGATACGCAGTATTTT. This gives the protein CASSVRTSGNRDTQYF.

The chain links TRBV19 to TRBJ1-1; 8 bases are a match to TRBD1. CDR1 is LNHDA and CDR2 is SQIVND in the germline V gene (reference sequence). The CDR3 spans 14 residues. V shed 3 bases and J 10 bases; nucleotides not matched to a gene: 10. In DNA form, the CDR3 reads TGTGCCAGTAGTATGGAAACAGGGGGACTCTCAGCTTTCTTT. Protein sequence: CASSMETGGLSAFF.

This rearrangement joins TRBV28 to TRBJ2-1, with 11 bases lining up with TRBD2. The CDR3 loop spans 16 amino acids. Germline lookup yields CDR1 MDHEN and CDR2 SYDVKM. V gave up 4 bases and J gave up 1 base; unmatched junction bases: 3. The CDR3 coding sequence is TGTGCCAGCAGTTCTCTAGCGGGAGGATCCTACAATGAGCAGTTCTTC. Its protein is CASSSLAGGSYNEQFF.

V is TRBV28 and J is TRBJ2-1; 11 bases line up with TRBD2. Per germline, CDR1 MDHEN and CDR2 SYDVKM. The CDR3 has 14 amino acids. The V and J ends lost 4 bases and 7 bases, in that order; junction bases with no gene match: 3. CDR3 nucleotides: TGTGCCAGCAGTTCCTGGACTAGCGGGAATGAGCAGTTCTTC. Translated: CASSSWTSGNEQFF.

The chain recombines TRBV4-1 with TRBJ2-1; 9 bases line up with TRBD2. Germline V CDR1 and CDR2: MGHRA, YSYEKL. The CDR3 runs to 15 residues. V dropped 1 base and J dropped 8; count of bases not matched to a gene: 6. The CDR3 DNA reads as TGCGCCAGCAGCCAAGGGAGCGGGAGGATTTATGAGCAGTTCTTC. It is translated as CASSQGSGRIYEQFF.

The V and J genes are TRBV7-2 and TRBJ2-7; 14 nucleotides align to TRBD2. This CDR3 has 14 amino acids. Losses at the gene ends were 0 bases for V and 11 bases for J; bases not matched to a gene: 3. From germline, CDR1 is SGHTA and CDR2 FQGNSA. This chain's CDR3 is CASSLAGTSGSKYF. CDR3 DNA sequence: TGTGCCAGCAGCTTAGCGGGGACTAGCGGGAGTAAGTACTTC. Full variable domain (remainder filled in from reference TRBV7-2 and TRBJ2-7): GAGVSQSPSNKVTEKGKDVELRCDPISGHTALYWYRQSLGQGLEFLIYFQGNSAPDKSGLPSDRFSAERTGGSVSTLTIQRTQQEDSAVYLCASSLAGTSGSKYFGPGTRLTVT.

This chain's CDR3 is CASSMGLAGGRGAGELFF. The CDR3, as DNA: TGTGCCAGTAGTATGGGACTAGCGGGAGGGCGGGGCGCCGGGGAGCTGTTTTTT. This chain uses TRBV19 with TRBJ2-2, with TRBD2 matching 16 bases. The CDR3 contains 18 residues. Trimming cost V 3 bases and J 6 bases; bases outside gene matches: 7. Germline V lookup: CDR1 LNHDA, CDR2 SQIVND (reference sequence).

The V call is TRBV5-1, the J call TRBJ1-2; possibly TRBD1 for D (5 bases). The germline V gene has CDR1 SGHRS and CDR2 YFSETQ. V dropped 1 base and J dropped 6 bases, with 13 bases sitting between them. The CDR3 length is 14 residues. CDR3 protein: CASSLLGASDGYTF. As DNA, the CDR3 is TGCGCCAGCAGCTTGCTAGGGGCGAGTGATGGCTACACCTTC.

V is TRBV27 and J is TRBJ2-7; maybe TRBD1 (5 bases). Germline V lookup: CDR1 MNHEY, CDR2 SMNVEV (reference sequence). Trimming stripped 0 bases from V and 7 bases from J, with 10 bases between. The CDR3 extends over 13 amino acids. CDR3 sequence: CASSLSQGGEQYF. In DNA form, the CDR3 reads TGTGCCAGCAGTTTATCGCAGGGTGGGGAGCAGTACTTC.

The chain recombines TRBV4-3 with TRBJ2-6; D remains ambiguous. There are 15 residues in the CDR3. Germline values: CDR1 LGHNA, CDR2 YSLEER. The germline V and J ends were trimmed by 4 bases and 0 bases, with 7 bases remaining between them. Written as DNA, the CDR3 is TGCGCCAGCAGCCCAATCAGCTCTGGGGCCAACGTCCTGACTTTC. Its translation is CASSPISSGANVLTF.

This chain links TRBV28 with TRBJ2-7, with 9 bases lining up with TRBD1. Unmatched junction bases numbered 3, after V lost 3 bases and J lost 3 bases. Germline CDR1 is MDHEN and CDR2 is SYDVKM. The CDR3 sequence is 14 residues long. The CDR3 here is CASSLGTGIYEQYF. The CDR3 bases are TGTGCCAGCAGTTTGGGGACAGGGATCTACGAGCAGTACTTC.

V usage is TRBV20-1 and J usage is TRBJ2-1; D unresolved. Germline loops: CDR1 DFQATT, CDR2 SNEGSKA (reference sequence). The CDR3 extends over 13 amino acids. Trimming removed 4 bases from V and 2 bases from J, with 9 bases in between. The CDR3, as DNA: TGCAGTGCTACTGACAATCCCTACAATGAGCAGTTCTTC. It encodes CSATDNPYNEQFF.

This clone was seen only once. The V and J genes are TRBV19 and TRBJ1-1; the D is unclear. The CDR3 spans 16 residues. Germline V CDR1 and CDR2: LNHDA, SQIVND (reference sequence). Trimming took 1 base from V and 1 from J, leaving 13 bases between them. CDR3 sequence reads: CASSIGAAIWNTEAFF. The CDR3 nucleotides are TGTGCCAGTAGTATAGGGGCAGCAATTTGGAACACTGAAGCTTTCTTT.

This chain joins TRBV5-4 and TRBJ2-3; 14 nucleotides agree with TRBD2. This CDR3 region has 17 residues. Germline V gene data show CDR1 as SGHNT and CDR2 as YYREEE (reference sequence). With V trimmed by 0 bases and J by 2 bases, 2 bases remained unmatched. The CDR3 bases are TGTGCCAGCAGCTTGGCGGGACTAGCGGGAGCCACAGATACGCAGTATTTT. Its translation is CASSLAGLAGATDTQYF.

V gene TRBV2 combines with J gene TRBJ1-5; 10 nucleotides align to TRBD1. The trim removed 8 bases at V and 9 bases at J, leaving 13 bases unmatched. This CDR3 comprises 15 residues. In germline, CDR1 is SNHLY, CDR2 FYNNEI. CDR3 nucleotide sequence: TGTGCCAGCTGTGCCGGGACAGGGGCTTTGAGGCCCCAGCATTTT. Residues: CASCAGTGALRPQHF.